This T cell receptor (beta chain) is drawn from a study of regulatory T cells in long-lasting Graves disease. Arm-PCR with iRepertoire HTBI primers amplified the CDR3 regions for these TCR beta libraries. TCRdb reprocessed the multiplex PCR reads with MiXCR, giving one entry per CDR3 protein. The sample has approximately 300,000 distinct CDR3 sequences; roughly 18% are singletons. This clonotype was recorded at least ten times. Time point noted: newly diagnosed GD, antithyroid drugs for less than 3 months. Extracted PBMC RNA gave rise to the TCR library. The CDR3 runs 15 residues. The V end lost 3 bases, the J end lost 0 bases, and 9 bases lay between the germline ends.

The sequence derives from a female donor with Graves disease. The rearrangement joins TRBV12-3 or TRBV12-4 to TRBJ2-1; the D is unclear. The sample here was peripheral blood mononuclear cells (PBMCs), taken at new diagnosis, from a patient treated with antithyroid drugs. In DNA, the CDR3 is TGTGCCAGCAGTTTTACGGGCAGCTCCTACAATGAGCAGTTCTTC. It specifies CASSFTGSSYNEQFF.